Listed below are T cell receptor beta chains from one sample, sequenced in a study of CD8 T cells in ankylosing spondylitis. TCRdb re-analysed the 5' RACE reads in MiXCR, keeping a single row per CDR3 protein. The data show roughly 180,000 distinct CDR3 sequences, around 9.6% seen once. Sequencing was performed on blood, either unsorted or a sorted T cell fraction (not recorded which). The receptors come from a female donor with ankylosing spondylitis or in good health (not recorded which). The CDR3 runs from the conserved cysteine through the conserved F or W. The D gene is left open where the match is weak. Size is omitted from some rows. Given values are once, few, many or a class for expanded clones.

clone_size	v_call	d_call	j_call	cdr3_aa	cdr3_nt
.	TRBV7-2	.	TRBJ1-2	CASSPLSPTDDYGYTF	TGTGCCAGCAGCCCACTCAGCCCGACGGACGACTATGGCTACACCTTC
many	TRBV12-3/TRBV12-4	.	TRBJ1-1	CATEGEGTEAFF	TGTGCCACCGAGGGAGAAGGGACTGAAGCTTTCTTT
.	TRBV27	.	TRBJ2-7	CASSLPLLHRSYEQYF	TGTGCCAGCAGCTTGCCCCTCTTACACCGCTCCTACGAGCAGTACTTC
.	TRBV10-3	.	TRBJ2-6	CAISEYSGANVLTF	TGTGCCATCAGTGAGTACTCTGGGGCCAACGTCCTGACTTTC
.	TRBV23-1	TRBD2	TRBJ2-3	CASSRRGTSGQPRSTDTQYF	TGCGCCAGCAGTCGAAGGGGGACTAGCGGACAACCGAGGAGTACAGATACGCAGTATTTT
.	TRBV6-5	.	TRBJ2-2	CASSSQRAHTGELFF	TGTGCCAGCAGTTCCCAGCGGGCCCACACCGGGGAGCTGTTTTTT
few	TRBV28	.	TRBJ1-5	CASSRPSYSNQPQHF	TGTGCCAGCAGTCGCCCTAGCTATAGCAATCAGCCCCAGCATTTT
few	TRBV28	TRBD2	TRBJ2-1	CASSPSAGDYNEQFF	TGTGCCAGCAGCCCGTCAGCGGGAGACTACAATGAGCAGTTCTTC
many	TRBV28	.	TRBJ2-7	CASSYTGSYEQYF	TGTGCCAGCAGTTACACAGGTTCATACGAGCAGTACTTC
few	TRBV18	.	TRBJ2-1	CASSPRTVTTYNEQFF	TGTGCCAGCTCACCACGCACAGTCACCACCTACAATGAGCAGTTCTTC
.	TRBV2	TRBD2	TRBJ2-3	CANRPRGADTQYF	TGTGCCAACCGCCCCCGGGGGGCAGATACGCAGTATTTT
many	TRBV7-9	TRBD1	TRBJ1-1	CASGSGQGEAFF	TGTGCCAGCGGGTCCGGACAGGGGGAAGCTTTCTTT
few	TRBV12-3/TRBV12-4	.	TRBJ1-5	CASSLAGLSNQPQHF	TGTGCCAGCAGTTTGGCGGGTCTAAGCAATCAGCCCCAGCATTTT
few	TRBV4-3	.	TRBJ2-7	CASSQDGTGPPNEQYF	TGCGCCAGCAGCCAAGATGGTACAGGCCCTCCCAACGAGCAGTACTTC
many	TRBV9	.	TRBJ1-5	CASSVDGIGNQPQHF	TGTGCCAGCAGCGTAGATGGGATCGGCAATCAGCCCCAGCATTTT
many	TRBV29-1	.	TRBJ2-7	CSVEGLGYEQYF	TGCAGCGTTGAAGGTCTGGGCTACGAGCAGTACTTC
.	TRBV10-1	.	TRBJ2-1	CASSDGRPGNEQFF	TGCGCCAGCAGTGATGGGCGCCCGGGGAATGAGCAGTTCTTC
.	TRBV7-8	.	TRBJ1-4	CASSQWGEKLFF	TGTGCCAGCAGCCAATGGGGGGAAAAACTGTTTTTT
.	TRBV20-1	.	TRBJ2-4	CSAIQNIQYF	TGCAGTGCCATCCAAAACATTCAGTACTTC
few	TRBV29-1	.	TRBJ2-1	CSAILQGMSYNEQFF	TGCAGCGCCATTCTACAGGGTATGTCCTACAATGAGCAGTTCTTC
many	TRBV9	TRBD1	TRBJ2-7	CASSPGTGWYEQYF	TGTGCCAGCAGCCCAGGGACAGGGTGGTACGAGCAGTACTTC
few	TRBV4-3	.	TRBJ2-5	CASSQSEGWAQYF	TGCGCCAGCAGCCAGTCCGAAGGATGGGCCCAGTACTTC
.	TRBV20-1	TRBD1	TRBJ2-7	CSARRQGTYEQYF	TGCAGTGCTAGACGACAGGGGACCTACGAGCAGTACTTC
.	TRBV27	.	TRBJ2-7	CASSFTGALREQYF	TGTGCCAGCAGTTTCACGGGAGCCCTACGCGAGCAGTACTTC
few	TRBV14	.	TRBJ1-2	CASSQVDRRRGYTF	TGTGCCAGCAGCCAAGTCGACAGGCGGAGAGGCTACACCTTC
.	TRBV12-3/TRBV12-4	TRBD2	TRBJ2-7	CASSPPGLAGRVEQYF	TGTGCCAGCAGTCCACCGGGACTAGCGGGAAGGGTCGAGCAGTACTTC
few	TRBV13	TRBD2	TRBJ2-7	CASSPRTSGPYEQYF	TGTGCCAGCAGCCCTCGGACTAGCGGGCCCTACGAGCAGTACTTC
many	TRBV4-3	.	TRBJ1-2	CASSQEGAGYGYTF	TGCGCCAGCAGCCAAGAAGGGGCTGGGTATGGCTACACCTTC
few	TRBV11-1	TRBD1	TRBJ2-2	CASSPLVTGGHTTNTGELFF	TGTGCCAGCAGCCCCCTGGTGACAGGGGGACACACAACGAACACCGGGGAGCTGTTTTTT
many	TRBV7-9	TRBD2	TRBJ2-1	CASSLGEPAGSYNEQFF	TGTGCCAGCAGCTTAGGTGAGCCAGCGGGATCCTACAATGAGCAGTTCTTC
few	TRBV29-1	.	TRBJ2-2	CSVEAARATGELFF	TGCAGCGTTGAAGCGGCTCGGGCAACCGGGGAGCTGTTTTTT
.	TRBV12-3/TRBV12-4	.	TRBJ2-2	CASSQTGPTGELFF	TGTGCCAGCAGCCAGACAGGACCCACCGGGGAGCTGTTTTTT
.	TRBV7-6	TRBD2	TRBJ2-1	CASSFGSRGRKVEQFF	TGTGCCAGCAGCTTTGGAAGTCGCGGGAGAAAGGTTGAGCAGTTCTTC